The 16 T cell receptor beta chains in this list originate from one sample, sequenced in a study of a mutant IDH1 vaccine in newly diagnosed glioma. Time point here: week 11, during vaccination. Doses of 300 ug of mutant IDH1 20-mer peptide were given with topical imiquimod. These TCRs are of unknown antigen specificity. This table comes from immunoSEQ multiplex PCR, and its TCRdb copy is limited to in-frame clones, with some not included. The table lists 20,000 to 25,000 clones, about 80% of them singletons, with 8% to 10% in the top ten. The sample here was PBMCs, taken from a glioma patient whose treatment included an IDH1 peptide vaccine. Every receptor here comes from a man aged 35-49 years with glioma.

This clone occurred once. The DNA of the CDR3 is TGCGCCAGCAGCCAAGCATGGAGCACAGATACGCAGTATTTT. It yields the protein CASSQAWSTDTQYF. This chain joins TRBV4-1 and TRBJ2-3, with no clear D. CDR1 and CDR2 (germline): MGHRA, YSYEKL. V lost 1 base and J lost 0, with 5 bases in between. CDR3 length equals 14 residues.

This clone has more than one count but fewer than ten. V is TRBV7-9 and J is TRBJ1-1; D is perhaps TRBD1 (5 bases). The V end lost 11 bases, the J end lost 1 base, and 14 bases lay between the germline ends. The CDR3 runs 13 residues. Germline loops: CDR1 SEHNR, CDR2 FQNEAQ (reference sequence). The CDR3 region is CAQRPGTNTEAFF. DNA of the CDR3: TGTGCCCAGCGCCCGGGGACGAACACTGAAGCTTTCTTT.

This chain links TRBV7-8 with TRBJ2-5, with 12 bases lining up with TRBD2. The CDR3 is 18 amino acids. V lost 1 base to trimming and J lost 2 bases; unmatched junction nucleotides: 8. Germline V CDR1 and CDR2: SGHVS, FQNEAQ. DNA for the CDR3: TGTGCCAGCAGCTTAGAGCTAGCGGGAGGGACAAATCAAGAGACCCAGTACTTC. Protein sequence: CASSLELAGGTNQETQYF.

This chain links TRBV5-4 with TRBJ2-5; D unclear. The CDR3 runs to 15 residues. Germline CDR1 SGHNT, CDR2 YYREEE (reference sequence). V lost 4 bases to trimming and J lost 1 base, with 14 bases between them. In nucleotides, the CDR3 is TGTGCCAGCAGCACACCGGACCGAGTCCAAGAGACCCAGTACTTC. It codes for CASSTPDRVQETQYF. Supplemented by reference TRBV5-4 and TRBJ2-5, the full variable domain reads ETGVTQSPTHLIKTRGQQVTLRCSSQSGHNTVSWYQQALGQGPQFIFQYYREEENGRGNFPPRFSGLQFPNYSSELNVNALELDDSALYLCASSTPDRVQETQYFGPGTRLLVL.

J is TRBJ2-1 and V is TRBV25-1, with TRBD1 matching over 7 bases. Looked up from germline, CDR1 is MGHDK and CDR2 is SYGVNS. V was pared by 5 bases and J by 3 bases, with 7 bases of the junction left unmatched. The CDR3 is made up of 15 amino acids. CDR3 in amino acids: CASSPPQGFYNEQFF. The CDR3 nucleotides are TGTGCCAGCAGTCCTCCACAGGGGTTCTACAATGAGCAGTTCTTC.

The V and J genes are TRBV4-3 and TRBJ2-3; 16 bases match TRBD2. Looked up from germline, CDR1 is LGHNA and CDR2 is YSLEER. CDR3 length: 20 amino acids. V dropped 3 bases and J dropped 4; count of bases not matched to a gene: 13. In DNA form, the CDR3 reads TGCGCCAGCAGCCAGTTTATCCCGGGACTAGCGGGAGGGCTATCAGATACGCAGTATTTT. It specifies CASSQFIPGLAGGLSDTQYF.

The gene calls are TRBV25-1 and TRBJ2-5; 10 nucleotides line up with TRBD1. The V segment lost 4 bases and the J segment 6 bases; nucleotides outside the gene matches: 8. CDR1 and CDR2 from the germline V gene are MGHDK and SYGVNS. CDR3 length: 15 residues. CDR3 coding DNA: TGTGCCAGCAGTGCCCGGGACAGGGGATCAAAGACCCAGTACTTC. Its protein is CASSARDRGSKTQYF.

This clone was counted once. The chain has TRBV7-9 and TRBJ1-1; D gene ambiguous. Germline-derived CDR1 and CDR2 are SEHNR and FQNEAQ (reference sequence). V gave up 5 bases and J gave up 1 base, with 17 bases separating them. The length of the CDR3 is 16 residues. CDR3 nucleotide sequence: TGTGCCAGCAGCCCATCGGGTACAGCTAAGAACACTGAAGCTTTCTTT. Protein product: CASSPSGTAKNTEAFF.

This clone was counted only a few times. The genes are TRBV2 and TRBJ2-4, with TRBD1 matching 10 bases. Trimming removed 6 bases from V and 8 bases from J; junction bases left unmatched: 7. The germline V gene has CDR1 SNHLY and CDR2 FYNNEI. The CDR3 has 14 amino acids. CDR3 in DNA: TGTGCCAGCAGGAAAACCGGGACAGGGGACATTCAGTACTTC. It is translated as CASRKTGTGDIQYF.

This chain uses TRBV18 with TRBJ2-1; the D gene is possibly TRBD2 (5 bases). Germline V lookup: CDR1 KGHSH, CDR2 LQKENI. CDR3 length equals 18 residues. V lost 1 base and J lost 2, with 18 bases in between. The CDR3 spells CASSPHSVREVAYNEQFF. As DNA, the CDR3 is TGTGCCAGCTCACCACACTCTGTGAGGGAAGTCGCCTACAATGAGCAGTTCTTC.

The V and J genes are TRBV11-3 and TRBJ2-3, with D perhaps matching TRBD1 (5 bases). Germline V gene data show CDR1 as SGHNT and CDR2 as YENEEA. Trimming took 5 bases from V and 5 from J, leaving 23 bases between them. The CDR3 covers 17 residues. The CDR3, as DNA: TGTGCCAGCAGCGCAGGGAATGTAGGGGAATGGGAAGATACGCAGTATTTT. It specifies CASSAGNVGEWEDTQYF.

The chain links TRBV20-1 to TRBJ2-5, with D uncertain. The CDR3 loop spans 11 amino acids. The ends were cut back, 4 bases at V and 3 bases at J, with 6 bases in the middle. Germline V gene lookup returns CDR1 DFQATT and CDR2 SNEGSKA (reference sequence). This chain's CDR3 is CSATGEETQYF. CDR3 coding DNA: TGCAGTGCTACTGGGGAAGAGACCCAGTACTTC.

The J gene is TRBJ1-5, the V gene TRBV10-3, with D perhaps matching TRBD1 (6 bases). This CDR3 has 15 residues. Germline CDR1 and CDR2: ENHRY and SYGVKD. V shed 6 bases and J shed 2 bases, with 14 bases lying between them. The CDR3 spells CAISPTGGGNQPQHF. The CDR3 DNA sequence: TGTGCCATCAGCCCGACGGGGGGCGGCAATCAGCCCCAGCATTTT.

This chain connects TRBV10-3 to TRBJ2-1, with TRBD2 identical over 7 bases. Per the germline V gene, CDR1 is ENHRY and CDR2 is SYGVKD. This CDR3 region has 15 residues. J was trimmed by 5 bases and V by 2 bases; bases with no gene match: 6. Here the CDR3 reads CAISEGLAANNEQFF. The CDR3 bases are TGTGCCATCAGTGAGGGGCTAGCGGCAAACAATGAGCAGTTCTTC.

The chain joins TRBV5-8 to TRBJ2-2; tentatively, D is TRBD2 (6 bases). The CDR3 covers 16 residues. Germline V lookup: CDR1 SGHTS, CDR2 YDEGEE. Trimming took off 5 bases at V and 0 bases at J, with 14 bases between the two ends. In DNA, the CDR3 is TGTGCCAGCAGACTGGGGAGGAAGGCGAACACCGGGGAGCTGTTTTTT. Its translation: CASRLGRKANTGELFF.

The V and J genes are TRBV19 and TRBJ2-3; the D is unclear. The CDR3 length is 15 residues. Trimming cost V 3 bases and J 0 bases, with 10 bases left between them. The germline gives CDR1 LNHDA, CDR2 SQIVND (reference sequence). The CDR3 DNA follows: TGTGCCAGTAGTATGGTCATCGCTAGCACAGATACGCAGTATTTT. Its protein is CASSMVIASTDTQYF.